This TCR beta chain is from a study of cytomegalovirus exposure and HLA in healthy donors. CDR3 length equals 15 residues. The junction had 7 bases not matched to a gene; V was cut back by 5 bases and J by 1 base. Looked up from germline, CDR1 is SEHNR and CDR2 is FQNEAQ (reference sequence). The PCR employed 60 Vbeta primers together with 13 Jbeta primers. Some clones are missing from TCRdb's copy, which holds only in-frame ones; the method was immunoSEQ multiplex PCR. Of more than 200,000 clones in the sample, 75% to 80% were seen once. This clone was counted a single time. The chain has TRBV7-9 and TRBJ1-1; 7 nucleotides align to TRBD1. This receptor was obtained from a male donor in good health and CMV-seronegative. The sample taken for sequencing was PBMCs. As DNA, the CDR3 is TGTGCCAGCAGCCCCTGGACAGGTTCGAACACTGAAGCTTTCTTT. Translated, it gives CASSPWTGSNTEAFF. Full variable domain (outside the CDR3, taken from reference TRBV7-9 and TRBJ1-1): DTGVSQNPRHKITKRGQNVTFRCDPISEHNRLYWYRQTLGQGPEFLTYFQNEAQLEKSRLLSDRFSAERPKGSFSTLEIQRTEQGDSAMYLCASSPWTGSNTEAFFGQGTRLTVV.